Listed below are T cell receptor beta chains from one sample, sequenced in a study of T cell responses to AZD1222 COVID-19 vaccine. Libraries were prepared by immunoSEQ multiplex PCR; TCRdb keeps only in-frame clonotypes and omits some of them. The table records roughly 150,000 clones, over 65% of them present only once. The material sequenced was peripheral blood, taken on day 0 of AZD1222 vaccination. These receptors were obtained from an adult in good health. CDR3s include the opening cysteine and the closing phenylalanine or tryptophan.

CDR3: CASSSPDSTEKLFF; J: TRBJ1-4; V: TRBV5-1
CDR3: CASSIKATGPYNEQFF; J: TRBJ2-1; V: TRBV19
CDR3: CASSLTSRGGPPDYEQYF; J: TRBJ2-7; V: TRBV5-1
CDR3: CAWTSDLNYGYTF; J: TRBJ1-2; V: TRBV30
CDR3: CASSEPGNQPQHF; J: TRBJ1-5; V: TRBV6-1
CDR3: CASSLGQVNTEAFF; J: TRBJ1-1; V: TRBV5-1
CDR3: CASSSRPAGFDYEQYF; J: TRBJ2-7; V: TRBV6-6
CDR3: CASSFGGSRGPSGNTIYF; J: TRBJ1-3; V: TRBV5-1
CDR3: CASSLGQGSDTQYF; J: TRBJ2-3; V: TRBV28
CDR3: CASSPQGRGNYGYTF; J: TRBJ1-2; V: TRBV7-9
CDR3: CASEGEPYEQYF; J: TRBJ2-7; V: TRBV28
CDR3: CASSLAHSSEKLFF; J: TRBJ1-4; V: TRBV7-9
CDR3: CASSQPLQSFSGNTIYF; J: TRBJ1-3; V: TRBV3-1/TRBV3-2
CDR3: CAISESQGNVVDGVQHF; J: TRBJ1-5; V: TRBV10-3
CDR3: CASSLTGGLTGELFF; J: TRBJ2-2; V: TRBV5-5
CDR3: CASSLTGNRKNIQYF; J: TRBJ2-4; V: TRBV7-3
CDR3: CASSLVSGKNSPLHF; J: TRBJ1-6; V: TRBV7-9
CDR3: CASQDSFGVYEQYF; J: TRBJ2-7; V: TRBV19
CDR3: CASHAGGENEKLFF; J: TRBJ1-4; V: TRBV5-1
CDR3: CATSDFGQGGETQYF; J: TRBJ2-5; V: TRBV24-1
CDR3: CAWTVGHGNQPQHF; J: TRBJ1-5; V: TRBV30
CDR3: CASSLRSVGGYTF; J: TRBJ1-2; V: TRBV5-6
CDR3: CASRSTNQPQHF; J: TRBJ1-5; V: TRBV28
CDR3: CASSFRDRRTEAFF; J: TRBJ1-1; V: TRBV28
CDR3: CASRQGVGGDEQFF; J: TRBJ2-1; V: TRBV6-5
CDR3: CASSLGYRRFAEAFF; J: TRBJ1-1; V: TRBV11-2
CDR3: CASSLDSSPSYEQYF; J: TRBJ2-7; V: TRBV11-3
CDR3: CASSLASGTPNTEAFF; J: TRBJ1-1; V: TRBV5-6
CDR3: CSASSGQPQHF; J: TRBJ1-5; V: TRBV20-1
CDR3: CASSLGGFRTDTQYF; J: TRBJ2-3; V: TRBV7-9
CDR3: CASSPRQSSYEQYF; J: TRBJ2-7; V: TRBV19
CDR3: CASSQAPTGQGGYTF; J: TRBJ1-2; V: TRBV4-1
CDR3: CASSVRGSNEKLFF; J: TRBJ1-4; V: TRBV28
CDR3: CASSIRRKAAEAFF; J: TRBJ1-1; V: TRBV19
CDR3: CASSLGTPNTEAFF; J: TRBJ1-1; V: TRBV7-9
CDR3: CASSLGDTLITDTQYF; J: TRBJ2-3; V: TRBV7-9
CDR3: CASSDPGQGAHEQYF; J: TRBJ2-7; V: TRBV5-1
CDR3: CASSLGLTGDYGYTF; J: TRBJ1-2; V: TRBV5-4
CDR3: CASSPPGSSGADEQFF; J: TRBJ2-1; V: TRBV7-3
CDR3: CASRNPLERVRTEAFF; J: TRBJ1-1; V: TRBV5-1
CDR3: CASSRDRGFSENTIYF; J: TRBJ1-3; V: TRBV28
CDR3: CASSFRGFYGYTF; J: TRBJ1-2; V: TRBV27
CDR3: CASSPGLRKMNTEAFF; J: TRBJ1-1; V: TRBV18
CDR3: CASSPVGAWDTEAFF; J: TRBJ1-1; V: TRBV4-2
CDR3: CASRGPSHEQYF; J: TRBJ2-7; V: TRBV12-3/TRBV12-4